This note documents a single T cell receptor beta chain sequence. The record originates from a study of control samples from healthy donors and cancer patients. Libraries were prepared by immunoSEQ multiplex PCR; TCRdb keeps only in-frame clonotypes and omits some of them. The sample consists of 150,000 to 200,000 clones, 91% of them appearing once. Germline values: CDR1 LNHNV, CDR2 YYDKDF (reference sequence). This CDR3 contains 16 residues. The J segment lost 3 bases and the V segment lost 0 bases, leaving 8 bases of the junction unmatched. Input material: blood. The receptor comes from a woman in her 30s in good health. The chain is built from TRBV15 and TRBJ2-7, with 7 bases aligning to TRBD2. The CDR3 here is CATSRDLGGVGYEQYF. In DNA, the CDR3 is TGTGCCACCAGCAGAGATCTGGGGGGGGTCGGCTACGAGCAGTACTTC. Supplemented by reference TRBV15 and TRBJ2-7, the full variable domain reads DAMVIQNPRYQVTQFGKPVTLSCSQTLNHNVMYWYQQKSSQAPKLLFHYYDKDFNNEADTPDNFQSRRPNTSFCFLDIRSPGLGDTAMYLCATSRDLGGVGYEQYFGPGTRLTVT.